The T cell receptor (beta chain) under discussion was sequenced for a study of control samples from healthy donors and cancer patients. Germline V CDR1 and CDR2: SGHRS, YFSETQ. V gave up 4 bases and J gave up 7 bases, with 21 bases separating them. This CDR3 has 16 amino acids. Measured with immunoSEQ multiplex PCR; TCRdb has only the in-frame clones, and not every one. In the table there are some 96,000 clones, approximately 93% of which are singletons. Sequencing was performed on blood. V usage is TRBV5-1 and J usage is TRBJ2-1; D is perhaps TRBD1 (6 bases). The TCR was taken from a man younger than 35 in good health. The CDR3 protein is CASSLLSGVVGNEQFF. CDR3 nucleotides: TGCGCCAGCAGCCTGCTGTCAGGGGTGGTGGGAAATGAGCAGTTCTTC.